This TCR beta chain was identified in a study of identical twins. Germline V gene sequence: CDR1 SGHDN, CDR2 FVKESK. Deletions cut 1 base from V and 8 bases from J, with 25 bases between. The CDR3 totals 18 residues. A universal primer site came from template switching; cDNA carried unique molecular identifiers. MiXCR was run by TCRdb on the 5' RACE reads, yielding one entry per CDR3 protein. The sample includes about 810,000 distinct CDR3 sequences, approximately 13% of them seen just once. This sample was shared with a second study, whose subject was yellow fever vaccine responses in identical twins.

Sample: PBMCs. The chain joins TRBV14 to TRBJ2-3; weak D call: TRBD1 (7 bases). The sequence derives from a woman between 18 and 30 years old in good health. The CDR3 reads CASSQGLGGTAIRGTQYF. Written as DNA, the CDR3 is TGTGCCAGCAGCCAAGGGCTTGGAGGGACAGCGATACGTGGTACGCAGTATTTT.